Listed here are 27 T cell receptor beta chains from one sample, sequenced in a study of blood T cell repertoires in COVID-19. The table came from immunoSEQ multiplex PCR; TCRdb's copy has only in-frame clones and leaves some out. The sample includes approximately 200,000 clones, about 90% of them seen just once. The sample consisted of PBMCs or T cells enriched from blood (not recorded which). Receptor source: a man aged 25 to 40 who had recovered from COVID-19.

The chain has TRBV30 and TRBJ1-1; no definite D call. CDR3 length equals 13 residues. Per germline, CDR1 GTSNPN and CDR2 SVGIG (reference sequence). V dropped 0 bases and J dropped 1 base, with 6 bases sitting between them. CDR3 DNA sequence: TGTGCCTGGAGTGTATCTAGGAACACTGAAGCTTTCTTT. Its protein is CAWSVSRNTEAFF.

The chain joins TRBV19 to TRBJ2-3, with 8 positions matching TRBD1. Germline V gives CDR1 LNHDA, CDR2 SQIVND (reference sequence). This CDR3 region has 16 residues. The trim removed 3 bases at V and 3 bases at J, leaving 8 bases unmatched. The chain's CDR3 is CASSIGDRFGTDTQYF. Written as DNA, the CDR3 is TGTGCCAGTAGTATCGGGGACAGGTTTGGGACAGATACGCAGTATTTT.

The rearrangement links TRBV3-1 (or the pseudogene TRBV3-2) to TRBJ2-1; D uncertain. This CDR3 region has 16 residues. V gave up 1 base and J gave up 4 bases, with 14 bases separating them. CDR1 and CDR2 (germline): LGHDT, YNNKEL (reference sequence). The CDR3 protein is CASSQGPPPLYNEQFF. For the CDR3, the DNA is TGTGCCAGCAGCCAAGGTCCTCCCCCCTTATACAATGAGCAGTTCTTC.

This rearrangement joins TRBV20-1 to TRBJ2-3; no definite D call. This CDR3 contains 11 residues. The germline gives CDR1 DFQATT, CDR2 SNEGSKA (reference sequence). CDR3 loop: CSAPSHNTQYF. The CDR3 region has the DNA TGCAGCGCCCCCTCCCACAATACGCAGTATTTT.

The J gene is TRBJ1-5, the V gene TRBV30; 8 nucleotides agree with TRBD1. CDR3 length: 14 amino acids. The V segment lost 0 bases and the J segment 5 bases; nucleotides outside the gene matches: 3. Germline-derived CDR1 and CDR2 are GTSNPN and SVGIG (reference sequence). The CDR3 reads CAWSVQGDYQPQHF. CDR3 DNA: TGTGCCTGGAGTGTACAGGGGGACTATCAGCCCCAGCATTTT.

Only one count was recorded for this clone. The chain combines TRBV27 with TRBJ1-4; D ambiguous. Germline V CDR1 and CDR2: MNHEY, SMNVEV (reference sequence). CDR3 size: 17 residues. V was trimmed by 5 bases and J by 6 bases, leaving 22 bases between them. Written as DNA, the CDR3 is TGTGCCAGCAGTCCCCAACGGGAGAAAAGAAGGGATGAAAAACTGTTTTTT. Encoded protein: CASSPQREKRRDEKLFF.

The chain uses TRBV7-9 and TRBJ2-3; D is perhaps TRBD1 (5 bases). This CDR3 contains 14 residues. Germline lookup yields CDR1 SEHNR and CDR2 FQNEAQ (reference sequence). The V end was cut by 5 bases, the J end by 4 bases, with 13 bases between. The DNA for the CDR3 is TGTGCCAGCAGCCCTCTACAGGAACCAGATACGCAGTATTTT. Translation: CASSPLQEPDTQYF.

There are a few counts of this clone. This chain links TRBV10-1 with TRBJ2-7; possibly TRBD1 for D (5 bases). From germline, CDR1 is WNHNN and CDR2 SYGVQD (reference sequence). The V end lost 7 bases, the J end lost 2 bases, and 12 bases lay between the germline ends. The CDR3 is made up of 13 amino acids. This chain's CDR3 is CASIRTNTYEQYF. Written as DNA, the CDR3 is TGCGCCAGCATTCGGACAAACACCTACGAGCAGTACTTC.

This sequence joins TRBV11-3 and TRBJ2-1; TRBD2 aligns across 12 bases. The V gene's germline CDR1 is SGHNT and CDR2 YENEEA. This CDR3 spans 16 amino acids. Trimming took 5 bases from V and 5 from J; bases not matched to a gene: 7. CDR3 protein: CASSPGRTSGDNEQFF. The CDR3 DNA is TGTGCCAGCAGCCCGGGGCGGACTAGCGGGGACAATGAGCAGTTCTTC.

The rearrangement joins TRBV11-2 to TRBJ2-7, with 11 bases aligning to TRBD2. Trimming removed 1 base from V and 0 bases from J; junction bases left unmatched: 5. This CDR3 has 17 amino acids. CDR1 and CDR2 (germline): SGHAT, FQNNGV. The CDR3 bases are TGTGCCAGCAGCTTAGCCTTAGCGGGAGGGCTCTCCTACGAGCAGTACTTC. Its protein is CASSLALAGGLSYEQYF.

This chain joins TRBV7-9 and TRBJ2-1, with 13 bases lining up with TRBD2. Germline CDR1 and CDR2: SEHNR and FQNEAQ (reference sequence). The CDR3 covers 17 residues. Unmatched junction bases numbered 9, after V lost 3 bases and J lost 7 bases. This CDR3 reads CASSFSSGLAGANEQFF. Here the CDR3 DNA reads TGTGCCAGCAGCTTTAGTTCCGGACTAGCGGGAGCGAATGAGCAGTTCTTC.

The chain links TRBV7-9 to TRBJ1-2; 7 positions match TRBD1. Looked up from germline, CDR1 is SEHNR and CDR2 is FQNEAQ (reference sequence). Losses at the gene ends were 5 bases for V and 8 bases for J; bases not matched to a gene: 8. There are 13 residues in the CDR3. CDR3 DNA sequence: TGTGCCAGCAGCACATACAGGGGAAAGGGCTACACCTTC. Translating gives CASSTYRGKGYTF.

The rearrangement links TRBV30 to TRBJ1-2, with 7 bases matching TRBD1. Unmatched junction bases numbered 9, after V lost 4 bases and J lost 4 bases. Germline CDR1 GTSNPN, CDR2 SVGIG (reference sequence). The CDR3 extends over 14 amino acids. In DNA, the CDR3 is TGTGCCTGGACAGGGGGTATTGGTCGCTATGGCTACACCTTC. It translates to CAWTGGIGRYGYTF.

This clone was seen just once. DNA of the CDR3: TGTGCCAGCTCACTACCGACAGGCCGTGAGGGCTACACCTTC. Translation: CASSLPTGREGYTF. V is TRBV18 and J is TRBJ1-2, with D tentatively TRBD1 (6 bases). The CDR3 length is 14 residues. The V gene's germline CDR1 is KGHSH and CDR2 LQKENI. V dropped 4 bases and J dropped 8 bases, with 17 bases sitting between them.

The genes are TRBV2 and TRBJ1-1; D gene uncertain. Per the germline V gene, CDR1 is SNHLY and CDR2 is FYNNEI. The CDR3 consists of 15 residues. The V end lost 7 bases, the J end lost 0 bases, and 15 bases lay between the germline ends. DNA for the CDR3: TGTGCCAGCACTGGAGTGATAGCGGTGAACACTGAAGCTTTCTTT. Amino acid sequence: CASTGVIAVNTEAFF.

The gene calls are TRBV5-1 and TRBJ1-4, with TRBD1 matching 7 bases. Looked up from germline, CDR1 is SGHRS and CDR2 is YFSETQ. This CDR3 has 15 residues. V dropped 0 bases and J dropped 3; count of bases not matched to a gene: 2. Here the CDR3 reads CASSLEGTANEKLFF. CDR3 bases: TGCGCCAGCAGCTTGGAAGGGACAGCTAATGAAAAACTGTTTTTT.

V usage is TRBV5-1 and J usage is TRBJ2-2; 11 bases match TRBD2. Germline CDR1 is SGHRS and CDR2 is YFSETQ. The J segment lost 3 bases and the V segment lost 4 bases, leaving 11 bases of the junction unmatched. The CDR3 length is 18 residues. In DNA form, the CDR3 reads TGCGCCAGCAGCCTATACGATCGGACTAGCGGGCACACCGGGGAGCTGTTTTTT. Protein sequence: CASSLYDRTSGHTGELFF.

The V call is TRBV6-4, the J call TRBJ2-3; TRBD1 might be the D (6 bases). Germline CDR1 is MRHNA and CDR2 is SNTAGT. V gave up 7 bases and J gave up 0 bases, with 14 bases separating them. This CDR3 is 15 amino acids long. The CDR3 bases are TGTGCCAGCACCCCGGACAGACTAAGCACAGATACGCAGTATTTT. Translated: CASTPDRLSTDTQYF.

This rearrangement joins TRBV6-4 to TRBJ2-5, with D unresolved. V gave up 2 bases and J gave up 2 bases, with 6 bases separating them. The CDR3 consists of 13 residues. The germline gives CDR1 MRHNA, CDR2 SNTAGT. The CDR3 DNA follows: TGTGCCAGCAGTGACAGCCCGCAAGAGACCCAGTACTTC. Translation: CASSDSPQETQYF.

For the CDR3, the DNA is TGTGCCAGCAGTCTACTCGGGCCCACCGGGGGGACCCAGTACTTC. Protein: CASSLLGPTGGTQYF. The chain has TRBV2 and TRBJ2-5; tentative D call: TRBD2 (6 bases). The CDR3 runs 15 residues. The germline CDR1 and CDR2 sequences are SNHLY and FYNNEI. Trimming took off 5 bases at V and 7 bases at J, with 20 bases between the two ends.

This rearrangement joins TRBV19 to TRBJ1-5; 10 nucleotides agree with TRBD1. Germline V gene lookup returns CDR1 LNHDA and CDR2 SQIVND (reference sequence). This CDR3 spans 15 amino acids. The V segment lost 6 bases and the J segment 5 bases; nucleotides outside the gene matches: 7. CDR3 protein: CASRSDRGHHQPQHF. The DNA of the CDR3 is TGTGCCAGTAGGTCCGACAGGGGGCACCATCAGCCCCAGCATTTT.

The chain employs TRBV29-1 and TRBJ2-1, with D possibly being TRBD2 (6 bases). This CDR3 has 15 residues. The V gene lost 6 bases and the J gene lost 8 bases, with 23 bases spanning the gap. The germline CDR1 and CDR2 sequences are SQVTM and ANQGSEA. The CDR3 nucleotides read TGCAGCGTCCCCTCAGCACGGGGGAATCTGGATGAGCAGTTCTTC. This translates into CSVPSARGNLDEQFF.

The V and J genes are TRBV7-9 and TRBJ2-7; the match to TRBD1 covers 8 bases. The CDR3 totals 19 residues. The germline CDR1 and CDR2 sequences are SEHNR and FQNEAQ (reference sequence). The J segment lost 2 bases and the V segment lost 0 bases, leaving 15 bases of the junction unmatched. This chain's CDR3 is CASSLAPGGRGDRTYEQYF. CDR3 in DNA: TGTGCCAGCAGCTTAGCGCCAGGGGGCAGGGGGGATAGGACCTACGAGCAGTACTTC.

J is TRBJ2-5 and V is TRBV5-1; TRBD2 matches 11 bases. The CDR3 spans 15 residues. V lost 4 bases to trimming and J lost 4 bases; unmatched junction nucleotides: 6. Germline loops: CDR1 SGHRS, CDR2 YFSETQ. CDR3 residues: CASSATSGKAETQYF. The CDR3 DNA reads TGCGCCAGCAGCGCGACTAGCGGGAAGGCAGAGACCCAGTACTTC.

The chain links TRBV19 to TRBJ2-5, with 10 bases that match TRBD2. This CDR3 contains 16 residues. V dropped 5 bases and J dropped 4; count of bases not matched to a gene: 10. CDR1 LNHDA and CDR2 SQIVND come from the germline V gene (reference sequence). The CDR3 loop reads CASSARTSGIGETQYF. CDR3 in DNA: TGTGCCAGTAGTGCGCGGACTAGCGGTATAGGAGAGACCCAGTACTTC.

CDR3 sequence reads: CASSLATRQGPLILQYF. As DNA, the CDR3 is TGTGCCAGCAGCTTAGCGACGAGACAGGGCCCACTAATACTTCAGTACTTC. The genes are TRBV7-9 and TRBJ2-7; 7 nucleotides align to TRBD1. CDR3 length: 17 residues. The V gene's germline CDR1 is SEHNR and CDR2 FQNEAQ (reference sequence). V trimming: 0 bases; J trimming: 10 bases; junction bases outside the gene matches: 18.

This rearrangement joins TRBV7-9 to TRBJ1-1; 10 bases line up with TRBD1. There are 14 residues in the CDR3. The germline V gene has CDR1 SEHNR and CDR2 FQNEAQ (reference sequence). V was clipped by 4 bases and J by 5 bases; unmatched bases: 4. In nucleotides, the CDR3 is TGTGCCAGCAGCTCGCGGACAGGGGGTACTGAAGCTTTCTTT. Its translation is CASSSRTGGTEAFF.